Below are 5 T cell receptor beta chains sequenced from a single sample in a study of immune characterization of retroperitoneal liposarcoma. Each CDR3 protein is one row after TCRdb ran MiXCR on the PCR reads. The data show about 2,500 distinct CDR3 sequences, just under 50% seen once. Sequenced input: tumor tissue. The receptors here all came from a female donor with retroperitoneal liposarcoma.

V usage is TRBV6-5 and J usage is TRBJ1-6, with TRBD1 matching over 12 bases. J was trimmed by 10 bases and V by 5 bases; bases with no gene match: 6. Germline V gene sequence: CDR1 MNHEY, CDR2 SVGAGI. This CDR3 is built from 15 residues. The CDR3 nucleotides are TGTGCCAGCAGTGTCGGGACAGGGGGCAGGTCACCCCTCCACTTT. It is translated as CASSVGTGGRSPLHF.

The sample holds a few counts of this clonotype. This chain uses TRBV12-3 or TRBV12-4 with TRBJ2-7; weak D call: TRBD2 (6 bases). The CDR3 totals 14 residues. Trimming stripped 3 bases from V and 0 bases from J, with 9 bases between. The chain's CDR3 is CASSFGTGSYEQYF. CDR3 sequence (DNA): TGTGCCAGCAGTTTCGGGACTGGCTCCTACGAGCAGTACTTC.

Written as DNA, the CDR3 is TGTGCCAGCAGTCACGATAGCTCCTACAATGAGCAGTTCTTC. Translated: CASSHDSSYNEQFF. V and J are TRBV27 and TRBJ2-1; no clear D. The CDR3 is made up of 14 amino acids. From germline, CDR1 is MNHEY and CDR2 SMNVEV (reference sequence). V dropped 5 bases and J dropped 0 bases, with 8 bases sitting between them.

The chain recombines TRBV27 with TRBJ1-1; possibly TRBD1 for D (5 bases). The CDR3 has 15 residues. The germline gives CDR1 MNHEY, CDR2 SMNVEV (reference sequence). The ends were cut back, 5 bases at V and 1 base at J, with 14 bases in the middle. The CDR3 sequence: CASSPLGRTNTEAFF. In DNA form, the CDR3 reads TGTGCCAGCAGTCCCTTGGGGCGGACGAACACTGAAGCTTTCTTT.

This clonotype was detected only a few times. The rearrangement links TRBV6-1 to TRBJ2-1, with D tentatively TRBD2 (5 bases). The J call may be incorrect, as the DNA end agrees better with TRBJ2-7. This CDR3 is 16 amino acids long. Looked up from germline, CDR1 is MNHNS and CDR2 is SASEGT. The CDR3 spells CASSQDTDSSSYEQYF. CDR3 nucleotide sequence: TGTGCCAGCAGTCAGGATACGGACTCCTCCTCCTACGAGCAGTACTTC.